The clone carrying this TCR beta chain was recorded a few times. This sample was included in a study of shared clonotypes between healthy human individuals. Sequenced by immunoSEQ multiplex PCR; TCRdb stores in-frame clones only, minus some. The sample includes about 490,000 clones, 70% to 85% of them seen just once. V gave up 6 bases and J gave up 7 bases; unmatched junction bases: 18. The CDR3 loop spans 17 amino acids. Germline loops: CDR1 MDHEN, CDR2 SYDVKM. The source of this sequence is a woman in her thirties or forties in good health. Some clones in this sample may be carry-over from other donors' samples. This chain connects TRBV28 to TRBJ1-2, with 9 bases lining up with TRBD1. The sample taken for sequencing was PBMCs. CDR3 sequence reads: CASSPEGTGHLISGYTF. The DNA for the CDR3 is TGTGCCAGCAGCCCTGAAGGGACAGGGCACCTTATCTCTGGCTACACCTTC.